This entry concerns a single T cell receptor beta chain. Its antigen is undetermined. This sample is part of a study of cytomegalovirus exposure and HLA in healthy donors. Broader study findings: A few V segments could not be told apart, such as TRBV6-2 and TRBV6-3, and were left out.

V shed 3 bases and J shed 3 bases, with 9 bases lying between them. The CDR3 consists of 14 residues. Germline loops: CDR1 MNHNS, CDR2 SASEGT. Primers included in the PCR were 60 Vbeta and 13 Jbeta primers. Method: immunoSEQ multiplex PCR; TCRdb's copy keeps in-frame clones and lacks some. The profile shows 85,000 to 100,000 clones, under 85% of them singletons. V gene TRBV6-1 combines with J gene TRBJ1-5; D not certain. This receptor was identified in a female donor in good health and CMV-seropositive. Sequencing was done on a sample of PBMCs. The CDR3 sequence is CASSDGSFNQPQHF. CDR3 sequence (DNA): TGTGCCAGCAGTGACGGTTCATTCAATCAGCCCCAGCATTTT.